These T cell receptor beta chains were read from a single sample in a study of Graves' ophthalmopathy and Graves' hyperthyroidism. Using its own MiXCR run on the multiplex PCR reads, TCRdb lists one record per CDR3 protein. The table has 400,000 or so distinct CDR3 sequences, 15% seen once. The material sequenced was peripheral blood. These receptors were collected from a woman aged 18-29 years with stable Graves' hyperthyroidism. Both conserved end residues are part of each CDR3. D genes are given only for firm matches. Sizes are listed as once, few or many counts, or a class when the clone is expanded.

V gene,D gene,J gene,clone size,CDR3 protein,CDR3 DNA
TRBV29-1,.,TRBJ2-7,few,CSVEGLVLGGAYEQYF,TGCAGCGTTGAAGGACTCGTTTTGGGGGGTGCCTACGAGCAGTACTTC
TRBV12-3/TRBV12-4,.,TRBJ1-2,many,CASSFVLGGSANYGYTF,TGTGCCAGCAGTTTTGTCCTGGGGGGCAGCGCTAACTATGGCTACACCTTC
TRBV6-1,.,TRBJ2-6,many,CASSQGPSGANVLTF,TGTGCCAGCAGCCAAGGCCCATCTGGGGCCAACGTCCTGACTTTC
TRBV6-4,TRBD1,TRBJ1-2,many,CASTQDRGTPDIYGYTF,TGTGCCAGCACCCAAGACAGGGGGACTCCCGATATTTATGGCTACACCTTC
TRBV12-3/TRBV12-4,.,TRBJ1-1,many,CASGAGSYTEAFF,TGTGCCAGCGGGGCAGGGTCGTACACTGAAGCTTTCTTT
TRBV6-1,.,TRBJ1-6,many,CASNLHQGSNSPLHF,TGTGCCAGCAATCTCCACCAGGGTAGTAATTCACCCCTCCACTTT
TRBV12-3/TRBV12-4,TRBD1,TRBJ1-5,many,CASSLTGDNQPQHF,TGTGCCAGCAGCTTGACAGGGGATAATCAGCCCCAGCATTTT
TRBV7-2,.,TRBJ2-3,few,CASSPGPSTDTQYF,TGTGCCAGCAGCCCCGGACCGAGCACAGATACGCAGTATTTT
TRBV28,.,TRBJ1-2,many,CASGIGASYGYTF,TGTGCCAGCGGGATTGGGGCCTCCTATGGCTACACCTTC
TRBV5-1,.,TRBJ2-7,many,CASSLSSGGVRYEQYF,TGCGCCAGCAGCTTGTCCAGCGGCGGAGTCCGGTACGAGCAGTACTTC
TRBV20-1,.,TRBJ2-7,many,CSARAQSYEQYF,TGCAGTGCTAGAGCACAGTCCTACGAGCAGTACTTC